The rows below give T cell receptor beta chains drawn from one sample of a study of blood T cell repertoires in COVID-19. The assay was immunoSEQ multiplex PCR, and TCRdb's table has in-frame clones only and misses some. The table includes 270,000 or so clones, roughly 84% detected once. Input material: peripheral blood. The receptors originated from a woman under 30 with acute or convalescent COVID-19. Both conserved end residues are part of each CDR3. Each record gives: clone size, V gene, D gene, J gene, CDR3 DNA, CDR3 protein. A D gene is named only where the DNA matches it firmly. Clone size is shown for a subset of rows, as once, few, many or a class of expanded clone.

-	TRBV3-1/TRBV3-2	TRBD1	TRBJ2-2	TGTGCCAGCAGCCAAGGAACAGGGGAGACCGGGGAGCTGTTTTTT	CASSQGTGETGELFF
-	TRBV10-1	-	TRBJ2-3	TGCGCCAGCAGTGAGTCGACCTCAGGGCCGCAGTATTTT	CASSESTSGPQYF
-	TRBV28	TRBD1	TRBJ2-2	TGTGCCAGCAGTTTAGGACAGGGGAACACCGGGGAGCTGTTTTTT	CASSLGQGNTGELFF
-	TRBV25-1	-	TRBJ2-1	TGTGCCAGCAGTGAACCCTTCCATGAGCAGTTCTTC	CASSEPFHEQFF
-	TRBV7-3	TRBD2	TRBJ2-5	TGTGCCAGCAGCCGGACTAGCGGGAGTGAGACCCAGTACTTC	CASSRTSGSETQYF
-	TRBV11-3	TRBD1	TRBJ1-5	TGTGCCAGCAGCTTAGGGGACAGCCCAGGACCCCAGCATTTT	CASSLGDSPGPQHF
-	TRBV27	TRBD2	TRBJ2-2	TGTGCCAGCAGTTCTCATCTACTAGCGGGGACCTCTACCGGGGAGCTGTTTTTT	CASSSHLLAGTSTGELFF
-	TRBV29-1	-	TRBJ2-1	TGCAGCGTTGAACTTGCGGGGACCAATGAGCAGTTCTTC	CSVELAGTNEQFF
-	TRBV10-3	TRBD2	TRBJ2-1	TGTGCCATCAGTGAGTCCCTAAGGGCTAGCGGGAATGAGCAGTTCTTC	CAISESLRASGNEQFF
-	TRBV3-1/TRBV3-2	-	TRBJ2-7	TGTGCCAGCAGCCAAGATCCCGGAGGGGCCTACGAGCAGTACTTC	CASSQDPGGAYEQYF
-	TRBV7-8	-	TRBJ2-1	TGTGCCAGCAGCCCTCATGGGAGCGTCGATGAGCAGTTCTTC	CASSPHGSVDEQFF
-	TRBV4-3	TRBD2	TRBJ2-3	TGCGCCAGCAGCCAAGGACTAGCGGACACCACAGATACGCAGTATTTT	CASSQGLADTTDTQYF
-	TRBV4-1	TRBD2	TRBJ2-3	TGCGCCAGCGGTTATTTAGGTAGCGGGCACACAGATACGCAGTATTTT	CASGYLGSGHTDTQYF
-	TRBV24-1	TRBD1	TRBJ2-2	TGTGCCACCAGTGATTTCGCGGGACAGGGCGGCGGGGAGCTGTTTTTT	CATSDFAGQGGGELFF
-	TRBV4-3	-	TRBJ2-2	TGCGCCAGCAGCCAAGATGTGTCTGTTACAGGCGGCACCGGGGAGCTGTTTTTT	CASSQDVSVTGGTGELFF
-	TRBV28	-	TRBJ2-1	TGTGCCAGCACGGCCGGAGGAGCTACCTCCTACAATGAGCAGTTCTTC	CASTAGGATSYNEQFF
-	TRBV18	-	TRBJ1-3	TGTGCCAGCTCACTTATACAACGTGACACCATATATTTT	CASSLIQRDTIYF
-	TRBV27	-	TRBJ2-7	TGTGCCAGCAGTACACTAGGCCGCTACGAGCAGTACTTC	CASSTLGRYEQYF
-	TRBV6-2/TRBV6-3	TRBD1	TRBJ2-1	TGTGCCAGCAGTTTGACAGGGTCCCGGTACAATGAGCAGTTCTTC	CASSLTGSRYNEQFF
-	TRBV6-5	-	TRBJ1-5	TGTGCCAGCAGTTACGGCGGGGCCCAGCCCCAGCATTTT	CASSYGGAQPQHF
once	TRBV2	TRBD1	TRBJ1-2	TGTGCCAGCAGCCGGGTCAGGACAGGGGCGTCTAACTATGGCTACACCTTC	CASSRVRTGASNYGYTF
few	TRBV27	TRBD2	TRBJ2-7	TGTGCCAGCAGTTCTAGCGGGAGCCACGAGCAGTACTTC	CASSSSGSHEQYF
-	TRBV19	TRBD1	TRBJ2-3	TGTGCCAGCCAAACCCGACAGGGGGCGAGTGCTACAGATACGCAGTATTTT	CASQTRQGASATDTQYF
-	TRBV6-5	-	TRBJ1-1	TGTGCCAGCAGTTATGGGGGGGGTTTCACTGAAGCTTTCTTT	CASSYGGGFTEAFF
-	TRBV14	-	TRBJ1-1	TGTGCCAGCAGCAGGGGGGGATGGGGCACTGAAGCTTTCTTT	CASSRGGWGTEAFF
-	TRBV6-5	-	TRBJ1-1	TGTGCCAGCAGATCCCCCGACAGGAGGAACACTGAAGCTTTCTTT	CASRSPDRRNTEAFF
once	TRBV5-6	-	TRBJ2-7	TGTGCCAGCAGCTTGTTCCGCGACGAGCAGTACTTC	CASSLFRDEQYF
-	TRBV19	-	TRBJ2-1	TGTGCCAGTAGCCCCCTATCTTCAGGGGCAAGGAATGAGCAGTTCTTC	CASSPLSSGARNEQFF
-	TRBV15	-	TRBJ1-1	TGTGCCACCAGCGCCTCGGGACAGAACACTGAAGCTTTCTTT	CATSASGQNTEAFF
-	TRBV5-1	-	TRBJ2-1	TGCGCCAGCAGCTTAACGGGGTCCTACAATGAGCAGTTCTTC	CASSLTGSYNEQFF
-	TRBV4-3	TRBD2	TRBJ2-1	TGCGCCAGCAGCCAAGAGGTGGCGGGAGGGTTGGATGAGCAGTTCTTC	CASSQEVAGGLDEQFF
-	TRBV12-3/TRBV12-4	-	TRBJ1-2	TGTGCCAGCAGTTGGGCAGCTAACTATGGCTACACCTTC	CASSWAANYGYTF
-	TRBV15	TRBD1	TRBJ1-5	TGTGCCACCAGCACCTGGACAGGGGGCGTAAATCAGCCCCAGCATTTT	CATSTWTGGVNQPQHF
-	TRBV7-8	-	TRBJ2-7	TGTGCCAGCAGCTTAGCCGGGGAGACCTACGAGCAGTACTTC	CASSLAGETYEQYF
-	TRBV7-8	-	TRBJ2-1	TGTGCCAGCAGCTTATTTGCCAGAAGCTACAATGAGCAGTTCTTC	CASSLFARSYNEQFF
once	TRBV14	-	TRBJ1-3	TGTGCCAGCAGCCTTCTCGGGGGTGTAATTGGAAACACCATATATTTT	CASSLLGGVIGNTIYF
-	TRBV18	TRBD1	TRBJ1-1	TGTGCCAGCTCACGTTCGGACAGGGAGAACACTGAAGCTTTCTTT	CASSRSDRENTEAFF
once	TRBV7-3	TRBD2	TRBJ2-3	TGTGCCAGCAGCGTTACCGGGACTAGCGCGAGTCCTAGCACAGATACGCAGTATTTT	CASSVTGTSASPSTDTQYF
-	TRBV5-4	TRBD2	TRBJ2-1	TGTGCCAGCAGCTTGGCAACTAGCGGGGCTGAGCAGTTCTTC	CASSLATSGAEQFF